The 9 T cell receptor beta chains listed next were all sequenced from one sample in a study of T cells expressing NK-cell markers. TCRdb re-called the 5' RACE reads, yielding one record per CDR3 amino acid sequence without DNA. The sample has over 350,000 distinct CDR3 sequences. The source material was blood T cells: a sorted CD56 or NKG2C T cell subset, CD4+ or CD8+ T cells, or bulk PBMC T cells (not recorded which). The receptor set was obtained from a woman aged 45-65 years in good health.

This chain uses TRBV28 with TRBJ1-4; without DNA, the TCRdb call of TRBD1 cannot be checked. Germline lookup yields CDR1 MDHEN and CDR2 SYDVKM. This CDR3 is built from 16 residues. This CDR3 is CASTLGGARGNEKLFF.

V usage is TRBV5-1 and J usage is TRBJ2-5; TCRdb proposes TRBD2, but this gene call is untestable without DNA. Germline-derived CDR1 and CDR2 are SGHRS and YFSETQ. This CDR3 region has 14 residues. This chain's CDR3 is CASSLGLAQETQYF. The entire variable domain, with the rest obtained from reference TRBV5-1 and TRBJ2-5, is as follows: KAGVTQTPRYLIKTRGQQVTLSCSPISGHRSVSWYQQTPGQGLQFLFEYFSETQRNKGNFPGRFSGRQFSNSRSEMNVSTLELGDSALYLCASSLGLAQETQYFGPGTRLLVL.

The gene calls are TRBV12-3 or TRBV12-4 and TRBJ2-3; TCRdb's D call, TRBD1, is unchecked because there is no DNA. CDR3 length equals 14 residues. The CDR3 sequence: CASTPGDARNTQYF.

This chain connects TRBV2 to TRBJ1-5; checking the TCRdb D call of TRBD1 is not possible without DNA. Germline CDR1 SNHLY, CDR2 FYNNEI. The length of the CDR3 is 17 residues. Here the CDR3 reads CASSPLSLDRGIQPQHF.

The chain recombines TRBV4-1 with TRBJ2-5. CDR1 and CDR2 from the germline V gene are MGHRA and YSYEKL. The CDR3 sequence is 12 residues long. The CDR3 sequence: CASSQPDSTQYF.

The rearrangement joins TRBV5-1 to TRBJ2-3; the TCRdb call, TRBD2, lacks DNA for checking. Germline assignment: CDR1 SGHRS and CDR2 YFSETQ. The CDR3 extends over 17 amino acids. The CDR3 spells CASSLTSGKGPTDTQYF.

The chain combines TRBV10-2 with TRBJ2-1; with no DNA, the TCRdb D assignment of TRBD1 cannot be verified. The CDR3 covers 16 residues. The V gene's germline CDR1 is WSHSY and CDR2 SAAADI. CDR3 sequence reads: CASSESMGTPLPEQFF.

The chain carries TRBV11-3 and TRBJ2-5. The CDR3 has 12 residues. From germline, CDR1 is SGHNT and CDR2 YENEEA. CDR3 loop: CASSRVQETQYF.

V gene TRBV9 combines with J gene TRBJ2-1. The germline V gene encodes CDR1 SGDLS and CDR2 YYNGEE. The CDR3 has 14 amino acids. CDR3 residues: CASSVASATYEQFF.